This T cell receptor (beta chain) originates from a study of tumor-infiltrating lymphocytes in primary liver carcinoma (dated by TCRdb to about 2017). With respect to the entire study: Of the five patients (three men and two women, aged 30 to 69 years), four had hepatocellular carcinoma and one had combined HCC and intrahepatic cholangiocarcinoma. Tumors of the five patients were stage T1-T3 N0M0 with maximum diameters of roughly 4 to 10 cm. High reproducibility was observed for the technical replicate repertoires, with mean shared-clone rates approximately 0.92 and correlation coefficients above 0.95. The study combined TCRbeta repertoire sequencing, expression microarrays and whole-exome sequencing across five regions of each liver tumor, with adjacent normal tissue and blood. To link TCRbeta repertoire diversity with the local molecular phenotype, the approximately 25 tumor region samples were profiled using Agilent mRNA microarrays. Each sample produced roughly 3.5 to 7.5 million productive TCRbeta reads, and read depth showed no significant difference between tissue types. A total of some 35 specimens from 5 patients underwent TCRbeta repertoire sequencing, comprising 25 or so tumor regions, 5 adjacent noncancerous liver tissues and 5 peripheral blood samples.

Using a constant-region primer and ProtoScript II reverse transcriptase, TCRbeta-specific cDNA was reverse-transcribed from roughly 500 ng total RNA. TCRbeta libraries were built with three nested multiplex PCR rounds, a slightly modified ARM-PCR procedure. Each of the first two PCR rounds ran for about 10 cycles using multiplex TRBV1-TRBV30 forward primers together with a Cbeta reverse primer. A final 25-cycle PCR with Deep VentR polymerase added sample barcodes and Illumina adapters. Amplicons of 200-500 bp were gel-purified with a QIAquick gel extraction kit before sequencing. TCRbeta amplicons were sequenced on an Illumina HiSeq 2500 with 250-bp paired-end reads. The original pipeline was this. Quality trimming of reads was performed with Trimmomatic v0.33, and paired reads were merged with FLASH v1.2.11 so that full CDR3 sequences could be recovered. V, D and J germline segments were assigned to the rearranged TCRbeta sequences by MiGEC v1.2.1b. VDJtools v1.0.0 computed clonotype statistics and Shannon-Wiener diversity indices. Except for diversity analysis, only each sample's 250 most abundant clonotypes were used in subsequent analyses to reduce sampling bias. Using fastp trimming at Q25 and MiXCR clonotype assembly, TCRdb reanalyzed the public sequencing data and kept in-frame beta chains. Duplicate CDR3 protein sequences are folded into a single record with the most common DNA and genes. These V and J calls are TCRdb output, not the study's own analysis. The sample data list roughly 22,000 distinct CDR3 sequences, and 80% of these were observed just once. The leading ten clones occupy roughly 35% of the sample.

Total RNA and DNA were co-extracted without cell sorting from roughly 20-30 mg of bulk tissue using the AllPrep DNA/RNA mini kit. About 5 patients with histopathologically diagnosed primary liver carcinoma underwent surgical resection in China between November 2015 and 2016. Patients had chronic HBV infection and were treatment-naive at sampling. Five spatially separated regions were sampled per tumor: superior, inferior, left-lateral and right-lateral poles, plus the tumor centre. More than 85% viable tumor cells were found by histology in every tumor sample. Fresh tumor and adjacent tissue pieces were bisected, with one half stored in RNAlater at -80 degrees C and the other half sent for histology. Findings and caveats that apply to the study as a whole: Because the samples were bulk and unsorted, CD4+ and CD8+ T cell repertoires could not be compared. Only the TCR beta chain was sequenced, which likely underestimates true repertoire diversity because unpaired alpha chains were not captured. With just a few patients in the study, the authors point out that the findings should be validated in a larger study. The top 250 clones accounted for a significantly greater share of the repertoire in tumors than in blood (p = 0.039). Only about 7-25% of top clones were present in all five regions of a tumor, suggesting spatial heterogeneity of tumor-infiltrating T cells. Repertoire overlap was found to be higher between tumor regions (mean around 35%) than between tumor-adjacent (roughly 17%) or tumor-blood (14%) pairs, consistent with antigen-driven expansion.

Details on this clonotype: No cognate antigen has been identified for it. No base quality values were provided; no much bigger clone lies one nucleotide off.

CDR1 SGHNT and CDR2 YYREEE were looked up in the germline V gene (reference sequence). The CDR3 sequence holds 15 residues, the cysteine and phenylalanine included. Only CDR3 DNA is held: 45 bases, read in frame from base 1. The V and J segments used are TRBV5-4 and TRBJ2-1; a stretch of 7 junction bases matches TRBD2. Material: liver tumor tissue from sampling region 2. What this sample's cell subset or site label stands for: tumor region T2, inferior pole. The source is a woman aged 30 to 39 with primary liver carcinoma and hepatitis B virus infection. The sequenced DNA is TGTGCTAGCGCGGGCGGACTAGACGCCAGCAATGAGCAGTTCTTC. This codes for CASAGGLDASNEQFF.